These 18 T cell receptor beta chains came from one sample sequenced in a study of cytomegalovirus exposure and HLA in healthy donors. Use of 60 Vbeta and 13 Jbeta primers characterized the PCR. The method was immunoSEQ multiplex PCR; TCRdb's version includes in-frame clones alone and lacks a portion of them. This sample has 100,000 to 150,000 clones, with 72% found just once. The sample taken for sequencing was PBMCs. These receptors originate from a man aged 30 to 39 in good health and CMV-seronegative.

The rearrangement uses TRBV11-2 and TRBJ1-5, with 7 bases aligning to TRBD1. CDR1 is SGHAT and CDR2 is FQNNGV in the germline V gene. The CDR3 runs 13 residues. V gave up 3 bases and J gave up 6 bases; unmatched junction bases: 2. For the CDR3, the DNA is TGTGCCAGCAGCTTTACAGGGGTTCAGCCCCAGCATTTT. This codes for CASSFTGVQPQHF.

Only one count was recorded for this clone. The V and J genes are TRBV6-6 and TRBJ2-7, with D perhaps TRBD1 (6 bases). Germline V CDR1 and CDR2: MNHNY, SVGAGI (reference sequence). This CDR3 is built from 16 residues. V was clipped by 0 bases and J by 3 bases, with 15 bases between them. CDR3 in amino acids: CASSYSGGSGHYEQYF. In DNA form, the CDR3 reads TGTGCCAGCAGTTACTCAGGTGGTTCGGGACACTACGAGCAGTACTTC.

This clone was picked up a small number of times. CDR3 protein: CAALAGESYEQYF. DNA of the CDR3: TGTGCCGCCTTAGCGGGGGAGAGCTACGAGCAGTACTTC. V is TRBV7-9 and J is TRBJ2-7; 9 positions agree with TRBD2. Germline CDR1 is SEHNR and CDR2 is FQNEAQ (reference sequence). The trim removed 11 bases at V and 3 bases at J, leaving 8 bases unmatched. This CDR3 is built from 13 residues.

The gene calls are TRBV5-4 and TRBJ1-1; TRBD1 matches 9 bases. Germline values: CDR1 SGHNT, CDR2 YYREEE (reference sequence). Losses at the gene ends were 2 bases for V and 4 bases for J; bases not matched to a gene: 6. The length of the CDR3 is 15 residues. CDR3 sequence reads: CASSLTGGWGTEAFF. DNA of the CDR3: TGTGCCAGCAGCTTAACAGGGGGCTGGGGCACTGAAGCTTTCTTT.

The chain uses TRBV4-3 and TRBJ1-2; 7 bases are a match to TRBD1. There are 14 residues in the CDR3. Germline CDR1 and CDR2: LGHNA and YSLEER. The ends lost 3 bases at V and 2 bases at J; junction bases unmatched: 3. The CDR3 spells CASSQRGQNYGYTF. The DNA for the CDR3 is TGCGCCAGCAGCCAGCGGGGACAGAACTATGGCTACACCTTC.

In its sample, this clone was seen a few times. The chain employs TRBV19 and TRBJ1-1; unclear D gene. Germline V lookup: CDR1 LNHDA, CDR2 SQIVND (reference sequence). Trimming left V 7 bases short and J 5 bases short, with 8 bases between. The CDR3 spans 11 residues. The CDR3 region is CASTRFTEAFF. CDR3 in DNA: TGTGCCAGTACTAGGTTTACTGAAGCTTTCTTT.

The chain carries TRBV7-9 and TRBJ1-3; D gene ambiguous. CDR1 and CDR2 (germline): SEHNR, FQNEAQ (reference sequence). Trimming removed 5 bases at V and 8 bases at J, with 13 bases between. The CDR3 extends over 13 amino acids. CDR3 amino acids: CASSPYQADTIYF. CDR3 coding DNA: TGTGCCAGCAGCCCTTACCAGGCAGACACCATATATTTT.

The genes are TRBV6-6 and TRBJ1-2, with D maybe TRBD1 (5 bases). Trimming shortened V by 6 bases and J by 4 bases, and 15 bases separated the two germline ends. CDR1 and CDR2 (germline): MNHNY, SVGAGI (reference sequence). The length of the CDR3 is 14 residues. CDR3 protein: CASSHPGTPYGYTF. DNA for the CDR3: TGTGCCAGCAGCCATCCGGGGACTCCCTATGGCTACACCTTC.

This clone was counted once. DNA of the CDR3: TGTGCCAGCAGTGAAGTCGGGGTTATGGCCCTCACCGGGGAGCTGTTTTTT. It codes for CASSEVGVMALTGELFF. V usage is TRBV6-1 and J usage is TRBJ2-2; the D gene is possibly TRBD2 (5 bases). The CDR3 is made up of 17 amino acids. V was pared by 1 base and J by 4 bases, with 16 bases between. Germline CDR1 is MNHNS and CDR2 is SASEGT.

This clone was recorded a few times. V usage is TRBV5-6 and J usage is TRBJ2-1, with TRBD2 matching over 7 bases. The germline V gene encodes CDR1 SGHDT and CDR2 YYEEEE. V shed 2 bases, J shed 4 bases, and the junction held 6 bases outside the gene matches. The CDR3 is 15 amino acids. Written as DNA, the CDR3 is TGTGCCAGCAGCTTCCCCTCCGGGGGGTACAATGAGCAGTTCTTC. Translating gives CASSFPSGGYNEQFF.

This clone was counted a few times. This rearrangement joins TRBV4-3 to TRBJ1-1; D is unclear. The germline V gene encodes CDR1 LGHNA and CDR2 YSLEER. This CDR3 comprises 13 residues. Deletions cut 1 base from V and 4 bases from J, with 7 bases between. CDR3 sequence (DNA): TGCGCCAGCAGCCAAGTCGGGGTCACTGAAGCTTTCTTT. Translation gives CASSQVGVTEAFF.

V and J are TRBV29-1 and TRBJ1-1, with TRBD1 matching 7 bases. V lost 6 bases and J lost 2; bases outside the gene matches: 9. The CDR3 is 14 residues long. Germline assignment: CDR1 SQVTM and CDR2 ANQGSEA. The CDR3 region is CSVRPGTANTEAFF. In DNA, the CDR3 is TGCAGCGTGCGACCCGGGACAGCAAACACTGAAGCTTTCTTT.

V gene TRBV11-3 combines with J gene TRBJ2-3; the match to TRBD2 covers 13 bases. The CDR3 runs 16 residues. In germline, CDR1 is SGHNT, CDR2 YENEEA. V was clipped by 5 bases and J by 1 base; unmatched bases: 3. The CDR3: CASSAGLAGGTDTQYF. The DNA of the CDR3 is TGTGCCAGCAGCGCCGGACTAGCGGGGGGCACAGATACGCAGTATTTT.

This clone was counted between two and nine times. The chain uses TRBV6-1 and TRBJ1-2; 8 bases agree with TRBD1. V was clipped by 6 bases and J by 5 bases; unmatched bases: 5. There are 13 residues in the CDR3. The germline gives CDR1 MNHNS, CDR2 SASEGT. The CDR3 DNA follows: TGTGCCAGCAGCCTCCGGACAGGGTATGGCTACACCTTC. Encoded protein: CASSLRTGYGYTF.

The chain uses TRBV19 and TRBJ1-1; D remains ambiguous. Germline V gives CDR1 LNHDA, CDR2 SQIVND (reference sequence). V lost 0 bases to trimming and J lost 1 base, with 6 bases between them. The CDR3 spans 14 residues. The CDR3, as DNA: TGTGCCAGTAGTATAGACAGATGGAACACTGAAGCTTTCTTT. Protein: CASSIDRWNTEAFF.

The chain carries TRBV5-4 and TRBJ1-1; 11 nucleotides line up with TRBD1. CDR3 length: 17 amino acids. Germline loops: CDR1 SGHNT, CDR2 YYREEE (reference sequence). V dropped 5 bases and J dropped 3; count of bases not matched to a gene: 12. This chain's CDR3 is CASSSGTGGLRDTEAFF. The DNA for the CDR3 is TGTGCCAGCAGTTCCGGGACAGGGGGACTGCGGGACACTGAAGCTTTCTTT.

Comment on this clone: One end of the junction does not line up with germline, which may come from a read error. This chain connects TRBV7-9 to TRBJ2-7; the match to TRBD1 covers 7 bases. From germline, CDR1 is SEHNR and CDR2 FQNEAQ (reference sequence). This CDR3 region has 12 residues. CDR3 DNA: TGTTCCAGCAGCTTTACAGGGGCCGAGCAGTACTTC. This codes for CSSSFTGAEQYF.

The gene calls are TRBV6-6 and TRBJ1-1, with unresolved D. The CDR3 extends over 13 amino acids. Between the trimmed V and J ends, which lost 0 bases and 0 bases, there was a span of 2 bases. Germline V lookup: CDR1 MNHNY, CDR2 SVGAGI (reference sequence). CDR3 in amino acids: CASSYSLNTEAFF. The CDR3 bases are TGTGCCAGCAGTTACTCCTTGAACACTGAAGCTTTCTTT.